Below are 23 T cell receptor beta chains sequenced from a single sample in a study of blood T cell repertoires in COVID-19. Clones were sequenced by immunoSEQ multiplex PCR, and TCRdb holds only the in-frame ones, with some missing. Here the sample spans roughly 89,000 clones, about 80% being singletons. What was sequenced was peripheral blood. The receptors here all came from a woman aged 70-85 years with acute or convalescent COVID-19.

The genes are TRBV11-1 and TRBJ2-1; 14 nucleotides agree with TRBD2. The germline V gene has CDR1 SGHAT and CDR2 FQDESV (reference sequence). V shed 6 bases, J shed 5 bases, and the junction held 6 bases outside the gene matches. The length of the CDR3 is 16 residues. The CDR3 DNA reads TGTGCCAGCAGGGGGACTAGCGGGAGAAGGCACAATGAGCAGTTCTTC. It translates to CASRGTSGRRHNEQFF.

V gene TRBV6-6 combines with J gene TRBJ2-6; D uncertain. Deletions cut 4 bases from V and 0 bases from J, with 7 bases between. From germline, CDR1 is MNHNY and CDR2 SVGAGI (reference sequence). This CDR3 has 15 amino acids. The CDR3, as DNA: TGTGCCAGCAGTTTACTGAGCTCTGGGGCCAACGTCCTGACTTTC. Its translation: CASSLLSSGANVLTF.

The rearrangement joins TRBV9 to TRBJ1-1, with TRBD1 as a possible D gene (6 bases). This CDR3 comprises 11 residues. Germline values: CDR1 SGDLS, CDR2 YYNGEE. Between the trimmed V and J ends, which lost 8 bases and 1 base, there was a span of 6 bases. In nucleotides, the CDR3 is TGTGCCAGGGACAGGAACACTGAAGCTTTCTTT. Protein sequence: CARDRNTEAFF.

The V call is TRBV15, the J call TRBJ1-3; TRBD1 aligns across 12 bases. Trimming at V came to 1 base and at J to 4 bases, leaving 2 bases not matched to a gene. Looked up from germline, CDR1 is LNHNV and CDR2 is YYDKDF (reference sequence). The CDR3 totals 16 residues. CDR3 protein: CATSRVGTGGGNTIYF. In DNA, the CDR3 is TGTGCCACCAGCAGAGTTGGGACAGGGGGCGGAAACACCATATATTTT.

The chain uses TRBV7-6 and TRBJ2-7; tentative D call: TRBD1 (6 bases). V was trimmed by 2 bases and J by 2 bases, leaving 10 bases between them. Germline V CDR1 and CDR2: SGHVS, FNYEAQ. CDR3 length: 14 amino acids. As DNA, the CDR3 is TGTGCCAGCAGCTTAATAAAGGGGGCCTACGAGCAGTACTTC. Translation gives CASSLIKGAYEQYF.

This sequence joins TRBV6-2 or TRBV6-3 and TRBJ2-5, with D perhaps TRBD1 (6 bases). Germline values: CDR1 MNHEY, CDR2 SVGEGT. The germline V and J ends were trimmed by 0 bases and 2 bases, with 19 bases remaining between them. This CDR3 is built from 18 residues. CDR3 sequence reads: CASSYSKGAGVIQETQYF. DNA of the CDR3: TGTGCCAGCAGTTACTCGAAAGGAGCAGGGGTTATACAAGAGACCCAGTACTTC.

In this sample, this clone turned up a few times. CDR3 nucleotides: TGTGCCAGCAGGGTAGACAGGGAAGGCCAGCCCCAGCATTTT. Translating it yields CASRVDREGQPQHF. The rearrangement joins TRBV2 to TRBJ1-5, with 7 bases fitting TRBD1. Germline trimming cut 6 bases from V and 7 bases from J; bases unmatched to any gene: 9. The CDR3 is made up of 14 amino acids. Per the germline V gene, CDR1 is SNHLY and CDR2 is FYNNEI.

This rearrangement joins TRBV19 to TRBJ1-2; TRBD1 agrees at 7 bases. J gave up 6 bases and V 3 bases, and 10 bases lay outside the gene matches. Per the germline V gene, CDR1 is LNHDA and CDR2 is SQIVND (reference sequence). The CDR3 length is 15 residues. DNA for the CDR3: TGTGCCAGTAGTATTGCGCCCGGGACAGCAGATGGCTACACCTTC. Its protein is CASSIAPGTADGYTF.

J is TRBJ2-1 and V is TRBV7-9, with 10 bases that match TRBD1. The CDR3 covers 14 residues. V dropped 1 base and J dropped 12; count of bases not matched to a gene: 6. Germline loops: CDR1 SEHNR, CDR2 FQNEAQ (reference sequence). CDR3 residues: CASSLVGTGERQFF. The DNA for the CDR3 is TGTGCCAGCAGCTTAGTGGGGACAGGGGAAAGGCAGTTCTTC.

CDR3 in DNA: TGTGCCAGCAGCTTTAGCGGGAGTTTAGGAAACGAGCAGTACTTC. Protein sequence: CASSFSGSLGNEQYF. The chain has TRBV7-8 and TRBJ2-7; 9 bases are shared with TRBD2. CDR3 size: 15 residues. V lost 3 bases and J lost 5; bases outside the gene matches: 8. Germline assignment: CDR1 SGHVS and CDR2 FQNEAQ.

CDR3 residues: CASSLQGNSPLHF. In DNA, the CDR3 is TGTGCCAGCAGTTTGCAGGGGAATTCACCCCTCCACTTT. The chain links TRBV12-3 or TRBV12-4 to TRBJ1-6; D is possibly TRBD1 (6 bases). The CDR3 sequence is 13 residues long. V lost 3 bases, J lost 7 bases, and 7 bases lay in between.

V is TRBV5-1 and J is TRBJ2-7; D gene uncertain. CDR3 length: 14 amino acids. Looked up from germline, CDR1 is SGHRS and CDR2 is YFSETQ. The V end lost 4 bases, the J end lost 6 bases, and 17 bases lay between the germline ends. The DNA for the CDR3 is TGCGCCAGCAGCCCAGAAGGAGCAATTACCGAGCAGTACTTC. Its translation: CASSPEGAITEQYF.

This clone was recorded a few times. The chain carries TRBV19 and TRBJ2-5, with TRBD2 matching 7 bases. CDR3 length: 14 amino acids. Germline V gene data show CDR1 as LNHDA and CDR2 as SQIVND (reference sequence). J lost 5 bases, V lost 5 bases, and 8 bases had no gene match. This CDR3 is CASSRLAFSETQYF. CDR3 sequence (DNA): TGTGCCAGTAGTCGACTAGCCTTCTCCGAGACCCAGTACTTC.

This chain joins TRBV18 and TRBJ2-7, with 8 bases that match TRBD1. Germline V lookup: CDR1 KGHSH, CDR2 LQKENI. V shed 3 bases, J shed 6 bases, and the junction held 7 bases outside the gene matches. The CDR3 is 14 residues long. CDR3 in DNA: TGTGCCAGCTCACCTTTTCAGGGGGCAGGCGAGCAGTACTTC. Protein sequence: CASSPFQGAGEQYF.

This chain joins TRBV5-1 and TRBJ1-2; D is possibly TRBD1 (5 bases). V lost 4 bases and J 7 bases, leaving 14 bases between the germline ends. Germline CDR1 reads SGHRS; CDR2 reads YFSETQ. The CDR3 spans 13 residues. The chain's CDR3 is CASSPGGVGGYTF. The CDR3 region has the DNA TGCGCCAGCAGCCCCGGAGGGGTCGGTGGCTACACCTTC.

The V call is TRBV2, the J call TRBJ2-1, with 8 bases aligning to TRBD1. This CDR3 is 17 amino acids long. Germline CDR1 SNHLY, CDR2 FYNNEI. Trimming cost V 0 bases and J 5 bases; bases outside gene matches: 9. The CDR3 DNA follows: TGTGCCAGCAGTGAAGCCCAGACAGGGGCGGGCCACAATGAGCAGTTCTTC. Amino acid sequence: CASSEAQTGAGHNEQFF.

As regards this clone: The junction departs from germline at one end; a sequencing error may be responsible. CDR3 region: CASSSFNEQFF. Here the CDR3 DNA reads TGTGCCAGCAGCTCCTTCAATGAGCAGTTCTTC. The chain links TRBV28 to TRBJ2-1; D gene uncertain. Germline CDR1 MDHEN, CDR2 SYDVKM. This CDR3 is built from 11 residues.

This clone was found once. In DNA form, the CDR3 reads TGTGCCAGCAGCCAAGTCCAGGGGGCGATGGAGCAGTACTTC. Encoded protein: CASSQVQGAMEQYF. The chain couples TRBV3-1 (or the pseudogene TRBV3-2) to TRBJ2-7; 8 nucleotides align to TRBD1. The V segment lost 1 base and the J segment 7 bases; nucleotides outside the gene matches: 6. The CDR3 covers 14 residues. Germline-derived CDR1 and CDR2 are LGHDT and YNNKEL (reference sequence).

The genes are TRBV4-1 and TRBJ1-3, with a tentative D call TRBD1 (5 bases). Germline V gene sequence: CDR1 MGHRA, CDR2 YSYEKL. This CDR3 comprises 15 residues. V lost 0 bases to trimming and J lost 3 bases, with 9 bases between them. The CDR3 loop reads CASSQDQGVGNTIYF. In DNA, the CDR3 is TGCGCCAGCAGCCAAGATCAAGGGGTTGGAAACACCATATATTTT.

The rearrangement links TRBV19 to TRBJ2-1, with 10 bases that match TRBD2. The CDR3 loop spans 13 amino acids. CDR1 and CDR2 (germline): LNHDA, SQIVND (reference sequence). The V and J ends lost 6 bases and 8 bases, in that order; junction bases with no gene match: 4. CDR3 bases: TGTGCCAGTAGGGGGACTAGCGTGGATGAGCAGTTCTTC. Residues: CASRGTSVDEQFF.

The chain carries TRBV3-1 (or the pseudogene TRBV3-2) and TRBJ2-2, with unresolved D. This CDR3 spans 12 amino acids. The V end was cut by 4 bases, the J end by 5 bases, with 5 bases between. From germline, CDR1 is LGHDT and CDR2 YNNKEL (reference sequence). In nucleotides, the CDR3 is TGTGCCAGCAGCCGCGCTACCGGGGAGCTGTTTTTT. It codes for CASSRATGELFF.

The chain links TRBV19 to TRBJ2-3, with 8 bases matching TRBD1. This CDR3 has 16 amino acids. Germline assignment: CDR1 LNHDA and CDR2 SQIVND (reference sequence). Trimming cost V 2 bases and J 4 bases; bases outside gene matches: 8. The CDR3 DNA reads TGTGCCAGTAGTATAAGAATGACAGGGGTCGCAGATACGCAGTATTTT. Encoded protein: CASSIRMTGVADTQYF.

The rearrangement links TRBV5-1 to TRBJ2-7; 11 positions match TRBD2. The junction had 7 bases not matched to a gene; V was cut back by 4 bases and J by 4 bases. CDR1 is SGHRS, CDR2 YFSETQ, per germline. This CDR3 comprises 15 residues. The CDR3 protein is CASSTIAGGPYEQYF. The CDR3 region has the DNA TGCGCCAGCAGCACCATAGCGGGAGGGCCTTACGAGCAGTACTTC.